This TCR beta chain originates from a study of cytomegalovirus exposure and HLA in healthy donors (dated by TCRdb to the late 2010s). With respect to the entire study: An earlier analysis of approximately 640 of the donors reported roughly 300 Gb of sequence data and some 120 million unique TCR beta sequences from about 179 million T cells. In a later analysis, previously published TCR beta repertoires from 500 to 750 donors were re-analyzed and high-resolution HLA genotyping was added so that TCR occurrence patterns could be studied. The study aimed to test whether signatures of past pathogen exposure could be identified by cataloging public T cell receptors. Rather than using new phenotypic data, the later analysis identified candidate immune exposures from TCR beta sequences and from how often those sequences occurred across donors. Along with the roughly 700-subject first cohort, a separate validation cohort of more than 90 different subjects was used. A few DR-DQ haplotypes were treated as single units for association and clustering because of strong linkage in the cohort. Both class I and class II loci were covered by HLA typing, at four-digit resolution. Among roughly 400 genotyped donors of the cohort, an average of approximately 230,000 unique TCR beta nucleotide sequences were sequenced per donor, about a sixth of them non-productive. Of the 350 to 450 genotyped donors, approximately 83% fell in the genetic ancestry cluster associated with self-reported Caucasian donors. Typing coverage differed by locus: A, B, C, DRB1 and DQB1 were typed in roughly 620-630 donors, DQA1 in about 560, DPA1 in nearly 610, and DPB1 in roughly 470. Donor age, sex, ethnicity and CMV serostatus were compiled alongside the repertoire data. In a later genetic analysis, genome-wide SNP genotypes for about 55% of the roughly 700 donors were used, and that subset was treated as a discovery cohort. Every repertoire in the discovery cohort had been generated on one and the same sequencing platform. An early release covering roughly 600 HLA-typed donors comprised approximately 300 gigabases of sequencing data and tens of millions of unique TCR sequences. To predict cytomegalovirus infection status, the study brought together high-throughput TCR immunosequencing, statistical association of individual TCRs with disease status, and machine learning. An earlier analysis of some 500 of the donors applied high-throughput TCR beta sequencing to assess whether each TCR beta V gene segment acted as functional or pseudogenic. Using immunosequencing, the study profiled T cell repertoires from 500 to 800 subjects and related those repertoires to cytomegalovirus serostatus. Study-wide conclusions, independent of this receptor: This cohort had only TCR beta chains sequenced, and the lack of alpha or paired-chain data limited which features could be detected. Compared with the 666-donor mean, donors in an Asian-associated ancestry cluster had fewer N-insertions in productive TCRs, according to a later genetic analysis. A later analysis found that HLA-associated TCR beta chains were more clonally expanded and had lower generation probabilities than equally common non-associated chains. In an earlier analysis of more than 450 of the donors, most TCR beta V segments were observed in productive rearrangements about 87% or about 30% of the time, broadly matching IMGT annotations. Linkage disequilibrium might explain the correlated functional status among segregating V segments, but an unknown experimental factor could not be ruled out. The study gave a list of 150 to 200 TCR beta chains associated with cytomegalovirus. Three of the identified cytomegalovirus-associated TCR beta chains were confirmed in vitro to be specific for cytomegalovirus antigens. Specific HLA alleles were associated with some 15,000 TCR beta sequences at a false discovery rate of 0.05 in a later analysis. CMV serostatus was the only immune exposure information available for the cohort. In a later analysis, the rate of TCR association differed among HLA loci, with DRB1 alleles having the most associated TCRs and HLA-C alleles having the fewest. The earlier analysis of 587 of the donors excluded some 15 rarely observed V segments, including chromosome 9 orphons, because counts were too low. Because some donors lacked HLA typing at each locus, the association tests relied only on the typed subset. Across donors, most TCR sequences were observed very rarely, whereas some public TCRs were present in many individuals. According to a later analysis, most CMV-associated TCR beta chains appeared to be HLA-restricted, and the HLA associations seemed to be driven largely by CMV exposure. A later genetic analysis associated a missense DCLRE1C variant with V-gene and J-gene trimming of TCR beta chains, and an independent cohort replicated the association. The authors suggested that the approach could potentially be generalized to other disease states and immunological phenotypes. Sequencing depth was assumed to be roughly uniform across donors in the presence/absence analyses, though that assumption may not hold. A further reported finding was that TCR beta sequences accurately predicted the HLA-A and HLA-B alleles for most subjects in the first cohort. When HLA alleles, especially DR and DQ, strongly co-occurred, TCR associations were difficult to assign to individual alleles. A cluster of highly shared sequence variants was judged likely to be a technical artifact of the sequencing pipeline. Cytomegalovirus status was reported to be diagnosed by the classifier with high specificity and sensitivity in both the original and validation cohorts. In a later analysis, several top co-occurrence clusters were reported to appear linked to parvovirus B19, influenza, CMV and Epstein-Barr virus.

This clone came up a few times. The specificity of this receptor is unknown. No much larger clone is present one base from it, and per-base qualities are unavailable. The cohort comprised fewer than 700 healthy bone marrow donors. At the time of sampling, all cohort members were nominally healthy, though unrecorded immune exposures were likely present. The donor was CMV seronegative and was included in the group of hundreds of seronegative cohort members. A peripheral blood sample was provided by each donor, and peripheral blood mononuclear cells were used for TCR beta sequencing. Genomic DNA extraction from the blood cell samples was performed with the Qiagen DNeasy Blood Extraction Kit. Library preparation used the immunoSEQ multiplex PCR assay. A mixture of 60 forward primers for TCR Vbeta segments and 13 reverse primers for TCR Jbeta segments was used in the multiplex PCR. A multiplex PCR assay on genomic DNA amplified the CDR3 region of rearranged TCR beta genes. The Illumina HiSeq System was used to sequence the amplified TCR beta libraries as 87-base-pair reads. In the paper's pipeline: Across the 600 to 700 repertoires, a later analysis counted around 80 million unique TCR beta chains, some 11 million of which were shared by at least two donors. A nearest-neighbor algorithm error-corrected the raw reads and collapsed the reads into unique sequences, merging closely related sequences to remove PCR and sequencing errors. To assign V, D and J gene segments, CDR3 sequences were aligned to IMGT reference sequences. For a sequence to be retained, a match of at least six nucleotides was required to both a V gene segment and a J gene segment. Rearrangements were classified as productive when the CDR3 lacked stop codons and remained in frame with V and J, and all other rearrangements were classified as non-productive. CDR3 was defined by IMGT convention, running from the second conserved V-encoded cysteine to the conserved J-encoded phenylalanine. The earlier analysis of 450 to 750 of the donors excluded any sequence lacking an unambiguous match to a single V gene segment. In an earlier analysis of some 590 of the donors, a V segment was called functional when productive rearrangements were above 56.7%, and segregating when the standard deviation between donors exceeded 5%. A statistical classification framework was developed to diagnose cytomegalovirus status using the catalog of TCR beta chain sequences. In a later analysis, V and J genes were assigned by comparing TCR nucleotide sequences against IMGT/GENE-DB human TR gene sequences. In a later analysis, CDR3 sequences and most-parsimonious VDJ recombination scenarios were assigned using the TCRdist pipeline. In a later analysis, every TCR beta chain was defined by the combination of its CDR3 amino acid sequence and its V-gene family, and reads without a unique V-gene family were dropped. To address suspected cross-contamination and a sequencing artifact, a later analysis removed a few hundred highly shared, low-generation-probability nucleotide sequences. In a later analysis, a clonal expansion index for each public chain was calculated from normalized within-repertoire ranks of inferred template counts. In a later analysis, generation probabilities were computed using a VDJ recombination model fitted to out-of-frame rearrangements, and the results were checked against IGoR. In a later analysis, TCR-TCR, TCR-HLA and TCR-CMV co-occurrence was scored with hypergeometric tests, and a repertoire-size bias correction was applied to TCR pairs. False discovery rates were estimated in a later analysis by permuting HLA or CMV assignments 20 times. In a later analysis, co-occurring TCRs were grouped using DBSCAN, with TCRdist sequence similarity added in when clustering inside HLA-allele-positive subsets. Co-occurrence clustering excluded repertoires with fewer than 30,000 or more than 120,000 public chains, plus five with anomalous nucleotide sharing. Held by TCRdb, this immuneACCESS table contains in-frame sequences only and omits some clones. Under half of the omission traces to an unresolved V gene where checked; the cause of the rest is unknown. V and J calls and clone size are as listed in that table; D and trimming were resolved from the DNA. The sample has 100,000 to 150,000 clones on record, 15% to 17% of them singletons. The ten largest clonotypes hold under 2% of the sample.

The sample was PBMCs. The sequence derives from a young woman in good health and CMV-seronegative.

CDR3 reads: CASSSDTEEAFF. The nucleotides read TGTGCCAGCAGCTCGGACACGGAGGAAGCTTTCTTT. The sequence joins TRBV9 to TRBJ1-1, with TRBD1 as a weak D call on 5 bases. Taken from cysteine to phenylalanine, the CDR3 has 12 residues. Just the 36-base CDR3 DNA is kept, in frame starting at base 1. CDR1 and CDR2, per the germline V gene, are SGDLS and YYNGEE. Between the V and J ends, shortened by 4 bases and 8 bases respectively, the junction contains 12 bases.